Shown below are 20 T cell receptor beta chains from a single sample sequenced in a study of identifying expanded T cells in peripheral blood. Profiled with immunoSEQ multiplex PCR; TCRdb holds only in-frame clones, not every one. The sample lists some 81,000 clones, 84% occurring once. The sequenced sample consisted of blood. The receptors come from a person between 18 and 75 years old in good health.

The J gene is TRBJ2-7, the V gene TRBV7-9; D not resolved. The V and J ends lost 1 base and 3 bases respectively, with 10 bases between them. This CDR3 comprises 14 residues. Germline V gene lookup returns CDR1 SEHNR and CDR2 FQNEAQ (reference sequence). CDR3 DNA sequence: TGTGCCAGCAGCTTAGGCCAGGCGAACTACGAGCAGTACTTC. Translated: CASSLGQANYEQYF.

The chain combines TRBV9 with TRBJ2-3; 11 bases are a match to TRBD1. The trim removed 7 bases at V and 4 bases at J, leaving 5 bases unmatched. This CDR3 spans 14 amino acids. In germline, CDR1 is SGDLS, CDR2 YYNGEE. CDR3 coding DNA: TGTGCCAGCGCCGGGACAGGGGGATCAGATACGCAGTATTTT. Encoded protein: CASAGTGGSDTQYF.

The chain employs TRBV2 and TRBJ2-7; perhaps TRBD2 as D (5 bases). Germline CDR1 and CDR2: SNHLY and FYNNEI. The CDR3 runs 11 residues. The V gene lost 4 bases and the J gene lost 4 bases, with 5 bases spanning the gap. The CDR3 DNA sequence: TGTGCCAGCAGTGCGGGGTACGAGCAGTACTTC. Amino acid sequence: CASSAGYEQYF.

The CDR3 sequence: CASRLISGQEYF. CDR3 nucleotide sequence: TGTGCCAGCAGGTTGATTTCAGGGCAGGAGTACTTC. V is TRBV6-1 and J is TRBJ2-7, with TRBD1 as a possible D gene (5 bases). V was cut by 6 bases and J by 11 bases, with 17 bases left in between. The CDR3 extends over 12 amino acids. CDR1 is MNHNS, CDR2 SASEGT, per germline.

The V and J genes are TRBV5-3 and TRBJ1-1; 9 bases are a match to TRBD1. TRBV5-3 is flagged as an ORF with uncertain function. CDR3 length: 17 residues. Losses at the gene ends were 0 bases for V and 5 bases for J; bases not matched to a gene: 11. This CDR3 reads CARSLAYLTGGRTEAFF. CDR3 DNA: TGTGCCAGAAGCTTGGCTTATTTGACAGGGGGACGGACTGAAGCTTTCTTT.

This clone was detected only once. J is TRBJ2-1 and V is TRBV18; 13 nucleotides agree with TRBD2. V lost 6 bases and J lost 4; bases outside the gene matches: 18. CDR3 length equals 20 residues. The V gene's germline CDR1 is KGHSH and CDR2 LQKENI. Here the CDR3 DNA reads TGTGCCAGCTCCCGGACCGGGACTAGCGGGATCTCTGCCCTATACAATGAGCAGTTCTTC. Translating it yields CASSRTGTSGISALYNEQFF.

Comments on this clone: One junction end does not reproduce the germline sequence, and a read error may be involved. This chain uses TRBV11-3 with TRBJ2-7; D unclear. The CDR3 totals 10 residues. The germline gives CDR1 SGHNT, CDR2 YENEEA. The CDR3 nucleotides are TGTGCCAGCAGCTTAATTGGCACCGACTTC. Translation: CASSLIGTDF. The whole variable domain, remainder taken from reference TRBV11-3 and TRBJ2-7, is EAGVVQSPRYKIIEKKQPVAFWCNPISGHNTLYWYLQNLGQGPELLIRYENEEAVDDSQLPKDRFSAERLKGVDSTLKIQPAELGDSAVYLCASSLIGTDFGPGTRLTVT.

The chain carries TRBV7-8 and TRBJ2-5; maybe TRBD1 (5 bases). This CDR3 region has 14 residues. Germline V lookup: CDR1 SGHVS, CDR2 FQNEAQ. The V end lost 3 bases, the J end lost 4 bases, and 12 bases lay between the germline ends. CDR3 nucleotides: TGTGCCAGCAGCTTCCCGAGGCAGGGAGAGACCCAGTACTTC. This gives the protein CASSFPRQGETQYF.

The chain joins TRBV4-1 to TRBJ2-7; 13 bases match TRBD2. Germline assignment: CDR1 MGHRA and CDR2 YSYEKL. V lost 4 bases and J lost 3; bases outside the gene matches: 9. The CDR3 runs to 17 residues. The CDR3 spells CASSPTSGRAVGYEQYF. DNA of the CDR3: TGCGCCAGCAGCCCTACTAGCGGGAGGGCCGTAGGCTACGAGCAGTACTTC.

In its sample, this clone was seen a few times. The CDR3 sequence: CASSFRSSGNTIYF. CDR3 in DNA: TGTGCCAGCAGTTTTAGGAGCTCTGGAAACACCATATATTTT. This sequence joins TRBV27 and TRBJ1-3; D remains ambiguous. V gave up 3 bases and J gave up 0 bases, with 6 bases separating them. This CDR3 spans 14 amino acids. Per the germline V gene, CDR1 is MNHEY and CDR2 is SMNVEV (reference sequence).

The J gene is TRBJ2-5, the V gene TRBV2; 8 bases are shared with TRBD1. Germline CDR1 SNHLY, CDR2 FYNNEI. Trimming cost V 4 bases and J 5 bases; bases outside gene matches: 9. The CDR3 runs 15 residues. The CDR3: CASSGAGGRGETQYF. For the CDR3, the DNA is TGTGCCAGCAGTGGGGCAGGGGGCCGCGGGGAGACCCAGTACTTC.

This chain connects TRBV19 to TRBJ1-1, with D perhaps matching TRBD1 (5 bases). The CDR3 consists of 13 residues. The germline V and J ends were trimmed by 5 bases and 7 bases, with 14 bases remaining between them. Germline CDR1 and CDR2: LNHDA and SQIVND (reference sequence). CDR3 loop: CASSPRAGFEAFF. The CDR3 nucleotides read TGTGCCAGTAGTCCCAGGGCAGGGTTTGAAGCTTTCTTT.

The DNA for the CDR3 is TGTGCCAGCAGCCCAGGGACAGGGTCTGAGACCCAGTACTTC. Amino acids: CASSPGTGSETQYF. The rearrangement links TRBV11-2 to TRBJ2-5, with 9 bases fitting TRBD1. The CDR3 spans 14 residues. Germline V gene data show CDR1 as SGHAT and CDR2 as FQNNGV. Trimming cost V 5 bases and J 5 bases; bases outside gene matches: 6.

The genes are TRBV28 and TRBJ1-4, with D maybe TRBD1 (6 bases). V was cut by 2 bases and J by 11 bases, with 12 bases left in between. CDR3 size: 13 residues. CDR1 is MDHEN and CDR2 is SYDVKM in the germline V gene. The CDR3 DNA sequence: TGTGCCAGCAGTTTAGAAGGGGACATTAAACTGTTTTTT. Protein sequence: CASSLEGDIKLFF.

The chain carries TRBV10-3 and TRBJ1-3; 7 nucleotides match TRBD1. The V and J ends lost 3 bases and 0 bases, in that order; junction bases with no gene match: 8. Germline CDR1 reads ENHRY; CDR2 reads SYGVKD. The CDR3 loop spans 17 amino acids. The CDR3 bases are TGTGCCATCAGTGAATCGACAGGGCCTTCCTCTGGAAACACCATATATTTT. Translated: CAISESTGPSSGNTIYF.

This clone was found a few times. This sequence joins TRBV2 and TRBJ1-5; D perhaps matches TRBD1 (5 bases). The CDR3 consists of 13 residues. Germline CDR1 and CDR2: SNHLY and FYNNEI. V was trimmed by 4 bases and J by 2 bases, leaving 6 bases between them. The CDR3 DNA reads as TGTGCCAGCAGTGTACAGGGCAATCAGCCCCAGCATTTT. Translating it yields CASSVQGNQPQHF.

The chain joins TRBV9 to TRBJ1-1, with D hard to call. V was pared by 0 bases and J by 4 bases, with 16 bases between. Germline V gene sequence: CDR1 SGDLS, CDR2 YYNGEE. The CDR3 consists of 16 residues. The CDR3 nucleotides are TGTGCCAGCAGCGTAGCTTCTACCAGCCTCGGCACTGAAGCTTTCTTT. Encoded protein: CASSVASTSLGTEAFF.

This chain links TRBV20-1 with TRBJ2-7; D is undetermined. There are 11 residues in the CDR3. Germline V gene data show CDR1 as DFQATT and CDR2 as SNEGSKA (reference sequence). V was shortened by 5 bases and J by 5 bases, with 10 bases between the two germline ends. CDR3 loop: CSAPPRDEQYF. CDR3 DNA: TGCAGTGCTCCGCCTCGGGACGAGCAGTACTTC.

This clone has only one observation. The chain couples TRBV9 to TRBJ2-5, with 13 bases that match TRBD2. Germline CDR1 is SGDLS and CDR2 is YYNGEE. The CDR3 is 19 amino acids. V lost 4 bases and J lost 3; bases outside the gene matches: 15. The CDR3 DNA is TGTGCCAGCAGCCCGTCGCTTGGACTAGCGGGAGAGGGAGAAGAGACCCAGTACTTC. It encodes CASSPSLGLAGEGEETQYF.

There are a few counts of this clone. The V and J genes are TRBV28 and TRBJ1-5, with D possibly being TRBD1 (5 bases). The length of the CDR3 is 14 residues. Germline values: CDR1 MDHEN, CDR2 SYDVKM. Trimming stripped 7 bases from V and 0 bases from J, with 10 bases between. The CDR3 is CASIWGDSNQPQHF. The CDR3 coding sequence is TGTGCCAGCATCTGGGGGGATAGCAATCAGCCCCAGCATTTT.